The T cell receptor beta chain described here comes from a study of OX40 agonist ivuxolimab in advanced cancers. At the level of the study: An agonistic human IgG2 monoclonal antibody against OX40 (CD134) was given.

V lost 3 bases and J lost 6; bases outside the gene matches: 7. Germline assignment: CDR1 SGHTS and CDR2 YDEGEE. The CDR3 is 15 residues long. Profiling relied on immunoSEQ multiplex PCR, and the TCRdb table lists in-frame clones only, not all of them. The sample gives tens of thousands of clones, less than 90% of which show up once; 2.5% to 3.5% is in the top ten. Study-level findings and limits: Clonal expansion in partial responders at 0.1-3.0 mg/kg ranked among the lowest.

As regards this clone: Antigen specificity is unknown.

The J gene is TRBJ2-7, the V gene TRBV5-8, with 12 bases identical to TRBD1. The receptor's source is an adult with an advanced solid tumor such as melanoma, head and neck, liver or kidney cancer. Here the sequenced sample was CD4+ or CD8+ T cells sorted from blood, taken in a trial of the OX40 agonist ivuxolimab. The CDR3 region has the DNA TGTGCCAGCAGCTCCCGGGGACAGGGGGCTTCCGAGCAGTACTTC. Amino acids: CASSSRGQGASEQYF.